This TCR beta chain emerged from a study of T cell repertoires in cytomegalovirus infection. Across the whole study: HLA-B-restricted CMV epitopes that are well studied were used alongside recently identified HLA-C-restricted ones. Both CMV infection and a matching HLA type were indicated by public TCR beta signatures.

TCRdb fed the reads into MiXCR, producing one record per CDR3 protein. In the table there are 450,000 to 550,000 distinct CDR3 sequences, about two fifths of which are singletons. Study observations and caveats: HLA-C-restricted CMV-specific TCR beta clonotypes prevailed in the ex vivo response.

As to this clonotype: Antigen unknown.

The CDR3 is 13 residues long. J lost 4 bases, V lost 9 bases, and 5 bases had no gene match. The source material was cultured PBMCs, sampled from culture after CMV antigen stimulation. J is TRBJ2-1 and V is TRBV12-3 or TRBV12-4; 8 nucleotides match TRBD1. This clonotype was sampled from a human donor in good health (CMV status not recorded). Some clones in this sample may be carry-over from other donors' samples. CDR3 in DNA: TGTGCCAGTCGACAGGGGTTGTACAATGAGCAGTTCTTC. Its protein product is CASRQGLYNEQFF.